Listed here is a single TCR beta chain. Its antigen has not been determined. Base qualities were left out, and no much larger clone turns up one base away. The sample is drawn from a study of blood T cell repertoires in COVID-19 (dated by TCRdb to 2020 to 2022). For the study in its entirety: The collaborator samples originated in the United States, Italy and Spain and spanned the acute and convalescent phases of COVID-19. The prospective study material was composed of cDNA or gDNA derived from T cells, B-cell-depleted T cells, or PBMCs. Subjects who had been exposed to COVID-19, were actively infected with it, or had recovered from it provided the deeply sampled blood TCRbeta repertoires that made up the dataset. The repertoires were released in a freely available public database intended as a resource for research on the immune response to SARS-CoV-2. The samples were drawn from two sources: the first 160 participants of the ongoing ImmuneRACE study, and about 1,300 subjects contributed by 6 global collaborators. The sample metadata nearly always contained a de-identified subject ID, COVID-19 status, age in years and sex. Where available, HLA class I and class II types were obtained from metadata supplied by the sample provider rather than from assay-based typing. Beyond this particular receptor, the publication reports: Clinical and demographic metadata were provided uncurated, with the amount varying by source and participant.

CDR1 is given as SGHRS and CDR2 as YFSETQ, both from the germline V gene. The V and J ends are trimmed by 0 bases and 7 bases, leaving 9 bases between them. Inclusive of the bounding cysteine and phenylalanine, the CDR3 is 13 residues long. Only the CDR3 DNA is retained, 39 bases long and in frame from the first base. Whole blood was collected in K2EDTA tubes by collaborating institutions according to the institutions' own protocols. For TCRbeta analysis, collaborator samples were shipped as frozen whole blood, as isolated PBMCs, or as DNA extracted from either sample type. The immunoSEQ Assay, a bias-controlled multiplex PCR, was used to amplify TCRbeta CDR3 regions from genomic DNA. As for the original processing: Nucleated cell counts per sample were estimated from amplification of reference gene primers within the assay. Sequence reads were collapsed and filtered to measure the absolute abundance of every unique TCRbeta CDR3 rearrangement. For each sample, productive Simpson clonality was calculated by taking the square root of Simpson's diversity index across productive rearrangements. Drawn from immuneACCESS, this table holds only the in-frame rearrangements with V and J called that TCRdb kept. Clones are partly lost; checked studies trace under half to an unresolved V gene and leave the rest unexplained. V and J calls and clone size are given by that table; D and trimming were obtained from the DNA. The sample yields more than 50,000 clones; 65% to 90% were counted once. The top ten hold 15% to 20% of the sample.

The V gene is TRBV5-1 and the J gene is TRBJ2-3; the D gene is perhaps TRBD2, from 6 matching bases. The sequence derives from a human donor in a cohort sampled during active COVID-19. Sample: peripheral blood. CDR3 reads: CASSLDGGYTQYF. The DNA sequence is as follows: TGCGCCAGCAGCTTGGACGGGGGATATACGCAGTATTTT. This CDR3, with the reference TRBV5-1 and TRBJ2-3 proteins standing in past its ends, gives the full variable domain KAGVTQTPRYLIKTRGQQVTLSCSPISGHRSVSWYQQTPGQGLQFLFEYFSETQRNKGNFPGRFSGRQFSNSRSEMNVSTLELGDSALYLCASSLDGGYTQYFGPGTRLTVL.